These 18 T cell receptor beta chains came from one sample sequenced in a study of siplizumab effects on memory and regulatory T cells (dated by TCRdb to the late 2010s). Library preparation employed the immunoSEQ multiplex PCR assay. TCRdb took this table from immuneACCESS and kept in-frame rearrangements with V and J called. Such tables lack part of the clones; where checked against another copy, unresolved V genes explain under half of the gap, and the rest is unexplained. Counted in this sample were tens of thousands of clones; approximately 96% of them appeared once. The ten biggest clones cover less than 0.035% of the sample. Sequencing was done on a sample of naive CD4+ T cells sorted from blood. The cell subset or site label on this specimen signifies: unstimulated naive T cells. The receptors come from a human donor in good health.

This sequence joins TRBV9 and TRBJ2-1; 11 nucleotides agree with TRBD2. Trimming removed 6 bases from V and 7 bases from J; junction bases left unmatched: 6. The CDR3 consists of 14 residues. Germline-derived CDR1 and CDR2 are SGDLS and YYNGEE. The CDR3 protein is CASTLAGGMNEQFF. DNA of the CDR3: TGTGCCAGCACGTTAGCGGGGGGGATGAATGAGCAGTTCTTC.

The genes are TRBV10-2 and TRBJ1-6, with D tentatively TRBD1 (6 bases). Trimming shortened V by 3 bases and J by 7 bases, and 13 bases separated the two germline ends. The CDR3 has 15 residues. Germline V gives CDR1 WSHSY, CDR2 SAAADI. CDR3 amino acids: CASSDSGTRNSPLHF. For the CDR3, the DNA is TGCGCCAGCAGTGACTCCGGGACAAGGAATTCACCCCTCCACTTT.

This clone was recorded once. The identical CDR3 is also encoded by other nucleotide sequences in the sample. CDR3 nucleotides: TGCGCCAGCAGCTTGGCCGGGGGGGGGCAGAACACCGGGGAGCTGTTTTTT. It encodes CASSLAGGGQNTGELFF. J is TRBJ2-2 and V is TRBV5-1, with 8 bases that match TRBD2. The CDR3 length is 17 residues. Losses at the gene ends were 0 bases for V and 1 base for J; bases not matched to a gene: 5. Germline values: CDR1 SGHRS, CDR2 YFSETQ.

The chain couples TRBV5-1 to TRBJ2-1; either TRBD1 or TRBD2 may supply D (5 bases each). This CDR3 is 15 amino acids long. V was cut by 4 bases and J by 5 bases, with 16 bases left in between. CDR1 and CDR2 from the germline V gene are SGHRS and YFSETQ. The CDR3 DNA follows: TGCGCCAGCAGCCCCGGGGCTGGGGGTAACAATGAGCAGTTCTTC. Protein product: CASSPGAGGNNEQFF.

The chain is built from TRBV7-6 and TRBJ2-3; 9 bases line up with TRBD1. Trimming at V came to 5 bases and at J to 4 bases, leaving 13 bases not matched to a gene. Germline V gives CDR1 SGHVS, CDR2 FNYEAQ. This CDR3 spans 17 amino acids. For the CDR3, the DNA is TGTGCCAGCAGCCATCTAACAGGGACAGGGATCGCAGATACGCAGTATTTT. It is translated as CASSHLTGTGIADTQYF.

The chain combines TRBV6-1 with TRBJ1-2; D is ambiguous. The CDR3 is 13 amino acids. Trimming cost V 4 bases and J 2 bases, with 8 bases left between them. Germline CDR1 is MNHNS and CDR2 is SASEGT. CDR3 bases: TGTGCCAGCAGTGCCGGGCCAAACTATGGCTACACCTTC. This gives the protein CASSAGPNYGYTF.

The V call is TRBV4-1, the J call TRBJ2-1, with TRBD2 identical over 8 bases. The CDR3 consists of 14 residues. The junction had 6 bases not matched to a gene; V was cut back by 0 bases and J by 11 bases. Germline V gene lookup returns CDR1 MGHRA and CDR2 YSYEKL. The CDR3 region is CASSQDFGREKQFF. The CDR3 DNA reads TGCGCCAGCAGCCAAGACTTCGGGAGGGAGAAGCAGTTCTTC.

The rearrangement uses TRBV28 and TRBJ1-1, with a tentative D call TRBD1 (6 bases). Germline assignment: CDR1 MDHEN and CDR2 SYDVKM. Trimming cost V 3 bases and J 2 bases, with 7 bases left between them. The CDR3 runs to 13 residues. The CDR3 sequence is CASSFRGNTEAFF. The CDR3 DNA reads as TGTGCCAGCAGTTTCAGGGGAAACACTGAAGCTTTCTTT.

V usage is TRBV4-1 and J usage is TRBJ2-1; no firm D call. V was trimmed by 4 bases and J by 8 bases, leaving 12 bases between them. This CDR3 is 13 amino acids long. Per germline, CDR1 MGHRA and CDR2 YSYEKL. This CDR3 reads CASSRDGLDEQFF. The DNA of the CDR3 is TGCGCCAGCAGCCGAGACGGTCTGGATGAGCAGTTCTTC.

CDR3 sequence (DNA): TGTGCCAGCAGCCATCTTAACGGCACCGTTAATGAAAAACTGTTTTTT. Translating it yields CASSHLNGTVNEKLFF. The chain links TRBV2 to TRBJ1-4; D uncertain. The CDR3 is made up of 16 amino acids. V lost 6 bases, J lost 4 bases, and 18 bases lay in between. Germline V CDR1 and CDR2: SNHLY, FYNNEI.

The J gene is TRBJ2-7, the V gene TRBV6-6; no reliable D call. The CDR3 is 15 residues long. V lost 0 bases, J lost 3 bases, and 12 bases lay in between. Germline CDR1 MNHNY, CDR2 SVGAGI (reference sequence). CDR3 sequence (DNA): TGTGCCAGCAGTTACTCTCCGGAACAGTTCTACGAGCAGTACTTC. This encodes CASSYSPEQFYEQYF.

For the CDR3, the DNA is TGTGCCAGCAGTTACGGGACAGGGAATCAGCCCCAGCATTTT. Translation: CASSYGTGNQPQHF. This chain links TRBV6-5 with TRBJ1-5; 9 nucleotides align to TRBD1. CDR1 MNHEY and CDR2 SVGAGI come from the germline V gene. The length of the CDR3 is 14 residues. V was pared by 2 bases and J by 4 bases, with 0 bases of the junction left unmatched.

The rearrangement links TRBV14 to TRBJ2-7; 7 bases fit TRBD1. This CDR3 has 15 amino acids. V shed 0 bases and J 5 bases; nucleotides not matched to a gene: 7. CDR1 and CDR2 from the germline V gene are SGHDN and FVKESK. The CDR3 region has the DNA TGTGCCAGCAGCCAAGATATGGGACAGTGGAACGAGCAGTACTTC. Its translation is CASSQDMGQWNEQYF. The entire variable domain, with the rest obtained from reference TRBV14 and TRBJ2-7, is as follows: EAGVTQFPSHSVIEKGQTVTLRCDPISGHDNLYWYRRVMGKEIKFLLHFVKESKQDESGMPNNRFLAERTGGTYSTLKVQPAELEDSGVYFCASSQDMGQWNEQYFGPGTRLTVT.

The V call is TRBV27, the J call TRBJ1-4; no firm D call. The V end was cut by 4 bases, the J end by 7 bases, with 4 bases between. Germline values: CDR1 MNHEY, CDR2 SMNVEV (reference sequence). The CDR3 has 11 amino acids. The CDR3 nucleotides are TGTGCCAGCAGTTCCGGTGAAAAACTGTTTTTT. Protein product: CASSSGEKLFF.

This chain uses TRBV14 with TRBJ1-2; D is possibly TRBD1 (6 bases). The CDR3 is 15 residues long. Germline V lookup: CDR1 SGHDN, CDR2 FVKESK. V was clipped by 1 base and J by 4 bases, with 13 bases between them. CDR3 nucleotides: TGTGCCAGCAGCCAAGTTGTGACAGGCCCCTATGGCTACACCTTC. This sequence encodes CASSQVVTGPYGYTF. The whole variable domain, remainder taken from reference TRBV14 and TRBJ1-2, is EAGVTQFPSHSVIEKGQTVTLRCDPISGHDNLYWYRRVMGKEIKFLLHFVKESKQDESGMPNNRFLAERTGGTYSTLKVQPAELEDSGVYFCASSQVVTGPYGYTFGSGTRLTVV.

The rearrangement links TRBV27 to TRBJ1-1, with no clear D. Germline V CDR1 and CDR2: MNHEY, SMNVEV (reference sequence). The V end was cut by 1 base, the J end by 1 base, with 4 bases between. The CDR3 has 13 residues. The CDR3 region is CASSLWENTEAFF. CDR3 bases: TGTGCCAGCAGTTTATGGGAGAACACTGAAGCTTTCTTT.

This rearrangement joins TRBV6-5 to TRBJ1-4, with D possibly being TRBD1 (5 bases). Germline CDR1 is MNHEY and CDR2 is SVGAGI. The CDR3 consists of 15 residues. Trimming shortened V by 5 bases and J by 5 bases, and 15 bases separated the two germline ends. CDR3 loop: CASSNPGGINEKLFF. The CDR3 DNA reads TGTGCCAGCAGTAACCCGGGGGGAATAAATGAAAAACTGTTTTTT.

The rearrangement joins TRBV19 to TRBJ1-6; D is ambiguous. This CDR3 has 16 residues. Germline CDR1 is LNHDA and CDR2 is SQIVND (reference sequence). The V gene lost 1 base and the J gene lost 0 bases, with 7 bases spanning the gap. The CDR3 region is CASSIGRSSYNSPLHF. CDR3 bases: TGTGCCAGTAGTATAGGCCGGAGCTCCTATAATTCACCCCTCCACTTT.